Each of the 10 T cell receptor beta chains below was sequenced from the same sample in a study of cytomegalovirus exposure and HLA in healthy donors. PCR involved 60 Vbeta and 13 Jbeta primers. Measured with immunoSEQ multiplex PCR; TCRdb has only the in-frame clones, and not every one. This specimen shows 100,000 to 150,000 clones; the ten leading clones hold 1.5% to 2%. The sequenced sample was PBMCs. These receptor sequences come from a man aged 18-30 years in good health and CMV-seronegative.

V gene TRBV7-9 combines with J gene TRBJ1-3; perhaps TRBD1 as D (6 bases). CDR1 is SEHNR and CDR2 is FQNEAQ in the germline V gene (reference sequence). The V and J ends lost 5 bases and 2 bases respectively, with 13 bases between them. This CDR3 is built from 15 residues. This chain's CDR3 is CASSTLTGAGNTIYF. DNA of the CDR3: TGTGCCAGCAGCACGTTGACAGGAGCTGGAAACACCATATATTTT.

The chain has TRBV5-4 and TRBJ1-6; D is undetermined. Germline CDR1 reads SGHNT; CDR2 reads YYREEE (reference sequence). The CDR3 totals 15 residues. Trimming took off 0 bases at V and 3 bases at J, with 7 bases between the two ends. This CDR3 is CASSLDGYYNSPLHF. DNA of the CDR3: TGTGCCAGCAGCTTGGACGGTTACTATAATTCACCCCTCCACTTT.

This chain joins TRBV7-2 and TRBJ2-2; D remains unclear. Germline V gene data show CDR1 as SGHTA and CDR2 as FQGNSA. The ends were cut back, 0 bases at V and 4 bases at J, with 9 bases in the middle. The CDR3 has 15 amino acids. CDR3 protein: CASSLAATATGELFF. CDR3 nucleotide sequence: TGTGCCAGCAGCTTAGCAGCGACGGCCACCGGGGAGCTGTTTTTT.

This sequence joins TRBV5-4 and TRBJ1-2, with no clear D. Trimming left V 1 base short and J 4 bases short, with 11 bases between. The germline gives CDR1 SGHNT, CDR2 YYREEE (reference sequence). There are 14 residues in the CDR3. In nucleotides, the CDR3 is TGTGCCAGCAGCTTGTTCGAGAGTATCTATGGCTACACCTTC. This encodes CASSLFESIYGYTF.

This chain uses TRBV4-1 with TRBJ2-7, with D perhaps TRBD1 (5 bases). Germline V gene sequence: CDR1 MGHRA, CDR2 YSYEKL. Trimming took 1 base from V and 2 from J, leaving 9 bases between them. The CDR3 is 14 amino acids. The CDR3 here is CASSQGLGAYEQYF. CDR3 bases: TGCGCCAGCAGCCAAGGTTTAGGGGCCTACGAGCAGTACTTC.

This chain links TRBV5-6 with TRBJ2-4, with TRBD1 as a possible D gene (6 bases). Looked up from germline, CDR1 is SGHDT and CDR2 is YYEEEE. Trimming removed 1 base at V and 0 bases at J, with 14 bases between. The CDR3 loop spans 17 amino acids. CDR3 coding DNA: TGTGCCAGCAGCTTGAGGGGGAACGCAGCAGCCAAAAACATTCAGTACTTC. Amino acids: CASSLRGNAAAKNIQYF.

The rearrangement uses TRBV9 and TRBJ1-4; D is ambiguous. Germline-derived CDR1 and CDR2 are SGDLS and YYNGEE. Trimming cost V 0 bases and J 4 bases, with 4 bases left between them. This CDR3 is 13 amino acids long. The CDR3 region has the DNA TGTGCCAGCAGCGTAGGGAGTAATGAAAAACTGTTTTTT. Its protein product is CASSVGSNEKLFF.

The rearrangement links TRBV4-3 to TRBJ2-2, with 7 positions matching TRBD2. This CDR3 contains 15 residues. Germline V gene sequence: CDR1 LGHNA, CDR2 YSLEER. Unmatched junction bases numbered 5, after V lost 3 bases and J lost 4 bases. CDR3 nucleotide sequence: TGCGCCAGCAGCCAGGGAGGGAGCGCCACCGGGGAGCTGTTTTTT. It codes for CASSQGGSATGELFF.

The chain employs TRBV29-1 and TRBJ1-1; no definite D call. In germline, CDR1 is SQVTM, CDR2 ANQGSEA. Trimming took 7 bases from V and 6 from J, leaving 15 bases between them. This CDR3 comprises 12 residues. The CDR3 is CSAREAISEAFF. For the CDR3, the DNA is TGCAGCGCCCGTGAGGCAATTTCTGAAGCTTTCTTT.

Comments on this clone: At one of its ends the junction is not consistent with the germline gene, which may arise from a read error. The chain has TRBV9 and TRBJ1-1, with 9 nucleotides matching TRBD1. CDR1 and CDR2 from the germline V gene are SGDLS and YYNGEE. This CDR3 region has 15 residues. The CDR3 coding sequence is TGTGCCAGCGGCGTAGGCGGGACAGGGAAAACTGAAGCTTTCTTT. Protein: CASGVGGTGKTEAFF.